Shown below are 5 T cell receptor beta chains from a single sample sequenced in a study of CD8+CD57+ T cells in acquired aplastic anemia. CD8+CD57+ cell expansion had been shown by flow cytometry in patients chosen for sequencing. According to the study, genomic DNA was the template for TCR beta VDJ and CDR3 profiling. TCRdb fed the reads into MiXCR, producing one record per CDR3 protein. Of some 200,000 distinct CDR3 sequences listed, roughly 60% are singletons. The specimen sequenced was sorted CD4+, CD8+, or CD8+CD57+ T cells (not recorded which) from PBMCs. The source of these receptors is a human donor with aplastic anemia.

The chain links TRBV10-2 to TRBJ2-7; 9 bases map to TRBD2. This CDR3 is 15 amino acids long. With 0 bases clipped from V and 1 base from J, the junction kept 1 base outside the gene matches. Germline CDR1 and CDR2: WSHSY and SAAADI. This CDR3 reads CASSESTSGSYEQYF. DNA for the CDR3: TGCGCCAGCAGTGAGTCGACTAGCGGATCCTACGAGCAGTACTTC.

The V call is TRBV13, the J call TRBJ2-3; D is unclear. Trimming pared 7 bases from V and 6 bases from J, leaving 14 bases between. The CDR3 has 13 residues. Germline V gene lookup returns CDR1 PRHDT and CDR2 FYEKMQ (reference sequence). CDR3 protein: CASTSFNLDTQYF. The CDR3 coding sequence is TGTGCCAGCACCTCGTTTAATCTGGATACGCAGTATTTT.

This clonotype was seen more than once but under ten times. In nucleotides, the CDR3 is TGTGCCAGCAGCCAACGGGAGGGAAAACTGTTTTTT. This codes for CASSQREGKLFF. The chain joins TRBV14 to TRBJ1-4, with D uncertain. V was pared by 2 bases and J by 10 bases, with 8 bases between. This CDR3 is built from 12 residues. CDR1 and CDR2 (germline): SGHDN, FVKESK.

The chain employs TRBV30 and TRBJ2-3; TRBD2 is a possible D gene (5 bases). The CDR3 has 15 amino acids. Germline lookup yields CDR1 GTSNPN and CDR2 SVGIG (reference sequence). The V end lost 3 bases, the J end lost 0 bases, and 13 bases lay between the germline ends. The CDR3 region is CAWSPGGTSTDTQYF. The CDR3 coding sequence is TGTGCCTGGAGCCCAGGAGGCACCAGCACAGATACGCAGTATTTT.

The rearrangement uses TRBV2 and TRBJ1-1; D call uncertain. Germline V CDR1 and CDR2: SNHLY, FYNNEI. Trimming took off 4 bases at V and 3 bases at J, with 6 bases between the two ends. The CDR3 spans 12 residues. CDR3 nucleotides: TGTGCCAGCAGTGCAAGGGACACTGAAGCTTTCTTT. Protein product: CASSARDTEAFF.